This T cell receptor beta chain was recovered during a study of blood T cells in healthy people across ages (dated by TCRdb to 2015 to 2017). A note on the overall study: In model experiments, template switching captured about one uniquely barcoded TCR beta cDNA molecule for every two T cells. Two additional independent replicas of 1 million unique cDNA reads from the same blood draw were analyzed for two donors (one aged 18 to 29 and one aged 80 or older). Donors were grouped into four age groups: young (average roughly 17 years), middle-aged (around 39), aged (over 55) and long-lived (about 82). To avoid experimental bias, donors of different ages were spread randomly across the sequencing lanes. The study measured age-related changes in TCR beta repertoire diversity using deep sequencing normalized with unique cDNA molecular identifiers. Paper-wide results and their limitations: Compared with the aged group, the long-lived group had more naive CD4+ T cells, fewer expanded clones and increased TCR diversity, a pattern suggesting age selection. Conclusive comparison of naive and antigen-experienced compartments was prevented by the profiling of bulk unsorted PBMCs. Because the CMV infection status of the donors was unknown, age-related changes in expanded clonotypes may potentially have been confounded. Observed TCR beta diversity per million T cells fell roughly linearly with age, and a significant reduction was already apparent by age about 38. There was a strong correlation between observed TCR beta diversity and the percentage of naive T cells measured by flow cytometry. Estimates of total diversity from one million sequenced T cells were regarded as lower bounds and underestimates.

The roughly 38 donors, aged roughly 6 to 95 years, were systemically healthy Caucasian individuals from Russia. Each donor gave 8 to 10 milliliters of peripheral blood, collected into EDTA-treated Vacutainer tubes. Ficoll-Paque density-gradient centrifugation was used to isolate PBMCs, with at least 6.5 million per sample. Trizol reagent was used to extract total RNA from PBMCs, with at least 6 micrograms per sample. Naive CD45RAhigh/CD27high T cell percentages were measured by flow cytometry on a PBMC aliquot from every donor. There are a few counts of this clonotype. This clone's antigen is unknown. No quality values exist for individual bases; no much larger clone is one base distant. Libraries were made using 5' RACE. The sequencer was an Illumina HiSeq 2500. A second PCR of roughly 6 to 12 cycles was performed with a sample-barcoded 5' primer and a J-beta primer mix. A template-switch 5' adaptor carrying 12 random nucleotides introduced a unique molecular identifier onto each TCR beta cDNA molecule. Each sample yielded at least 2.5 million CDR3-containing paired-end reads. The Mint cDNA synthesis kit, primed by a TRBC-specific oligonucleotide, was used to synthesize first-strand cDNA from all RNA. Following uracil-DNA glycosylase treatment, a first 18-cycle PCR with universal primers M1SS and BC2_uni_R was performed on all cDNA. The source study handled its data this way. Each sample was normalized by randomly selecting 1 million high-quality reads, each carrying a distinct molecular identifier. Instead of being binned into consensus sequences, reads with shared molecular identifiers were discarded. MiTCR, set to a Q25 quality threshold and the strictest error-elimination algorithm, was used for CDR3 identification, clonotype clustering and error correction. A nonparametric unseen species model with Euler transformation was used to estimate lower-bound total TCR beta diversity. The public sequencing data were trimmed at Q25 with fastp and processed into clonotypes with MiXCR by TCRdb, which kept only in-frame beta chains. Records with the same CDR3 protein are collapsed into one entry carrying the most frequent genes and DNA. The V and J calls shown here were made by TCRdb, not taken from the authors' results. The sample records roughly 2 million distinct CDR3 sequences, less than 50% of which are singletons. The ten largest clones represent less than 2.5% of the sample.

The receptor was derived from a middle-aged woman in good health. The sequenced sample consisted of blood.

The CDR3 here reads CATSRDGLASGETQYF. DNA sequence: TGTGCCACCAGCAGAGATGGATTGGCTAGCGGGGAGACCCAGTACTTC. This chain is built from TRBV15 and TRBJ2-7, and 8 junction bases match TRBD2. Judging by the DNA end, TRBJ2-5 fits better; the J call may be wrong. For CDR1 and CDR2, the germline V gene (reference sequence) lists LNHNV and YYDKDF. Spanning cysteine to phenylalanine, the CDR3 consists of 16 amino acids. The DNA shown is the 48-base CDR3, in frame from base 1.